These 10 T cell receptor beta chains share one sample of origin, sequenced in a study of response to subunit inactivated influenza vaccine. In TCRdb, the RT-PCR reads were re-called with MiXCR into one record per CDR3 protein. This sample has hundreds of thousands of distinct CDR3 sequences; 14% occur once, and the top ten carry 6.5% to 8.5%. The material was PBMCs from blood, obtained less than 15 days before vaccination. Receptors originate from a man over 45 who received an inactivated influenza vaccine.

The table lists this clonotype with many counts. V usage is TRBV4-3 and J usage is TRBJ2-7; 10 positions match TRBD1. V trimming: 0 bases; J trimming: 4 bases; junction bases outside the gene matches: 6. Looked up from germline, CDR1 is LGHNA and CDR2 is YSLEER. This CDR3 region has 16 residues. CDR3 region: CASSQEGTGAYYEQYF. The CDR3 bases are TGCGCCAGCAGCCAAGAGGGGACAGGGGCGTATTACGAGCAGTACTTC.

The V and J genes are TRBV30 and TRBJ2-4; 7 nucleotides line up with TRBD2. With 1 base clipped from V and 9 bases from J, the junction kept 6 bases outside the gene matches. Germline V gene sequence: CDR1 GTSNPN, CDR2 SVGIG (reference sequence). The CDR3 sequence is 13 residues long. The CDR3, as DNA: TGTGCCTGGAGTGGACTAGCCGCCAGCATTCAGTACTTC. Its protein is CAWSGLAASIQYF. Together with reference TRBV30 and TRBJ2-4, the CDR3 gives the full variable domain: SQTIHQWPATLVQPVGSPLSLECTVEGTSNPNLYWYRQAAGRGLQLLFYSVGIGQISSEVPQNLSASRPQDRQFILSSKKLLLSDSGFYLCAWSGLAASIQYFGAGTRLSVL.

This clonotype has only a few counts. The chain combines TRBV27 with TRBJ1-1; D is unresolved. The CDR3 covers 14 residues. Germline values: CDR1 MNHEY, CDR2 SMNVEV (reference sequence). Trimming took off 4 bases at V and 4 bases at J, with 13 bases between the two ends. The DNA of the CDR3 is TGTGCCAGCAGTTACAAGAGGGAGAGCACTGAAGCTTTCTTT. This translates into CASSYKRESTEAFF.

This clonotype has more than one count but fewer than ten. The chain recombines TRBV28 with TRBJ2-5; 11 nucleotides align to TRBD2. V lost 6 bases to trimming and J lost 5 bases; unmatched junction nucleotides: 5. The CDR3 runs 14 residues. Germline loops: CDR1 MDHEN, CDR2 SYDVKM. CDR3 sequence (DNA): TGTGCCAGCAGACCGGGACTAGCGGTTGAGACCCAGTACTTC. As protein: CASRPGLAVETQYF.

The genes are TRBV2 and TRBJ2-3; TRBD2 agrees at 9 bases. J gave up 6 bases and V 7 bases, and 8 bases lay outside the gene matches. In germline, CDR1 is SNHLY, CDR2 FYNNEI. CDR3 length: 14 residues. CDR3 sequence (DNA): TGTGCCAGCACCAGGGGACTAGCAGGGGATACGCAGTATTTT. As protein: CASTRGLAGDTQYF.

The CDR3 loop reads CASSLSIGGSEAFF. CDR3 sequence (DNA): TGTGCCAGCAGCTTATCAATTGGAGGTTCGGAAGCTTTCTTT. The chain has TRBV7-9 and TRBJ1-1; no definite D call. There are 14 residues in the CDR3. The germline V gene encodes CDR1 SEHNR and CDR2 FQNEAQ (reference sequence). V lost 2 bases, J lost 8 bases, and 15 bases lay in between.

This clonotype has a handful of counts. The chain combines TRBV9 with TRBJ1-5; 7 bases align to TRBD1. The CDR3 totals 15 residues. The germline gives CDR1 SGDLS, CDR2 YYNGEE. With V trimmed by 4 bases and J by 2 bases, 6 bases remained unmatched. The CDR3 nucleotides are TGTGCCAGCAGCTCAACAGGGGAGGGCAATCAGCCCCAGCATTTT. Its protein is CASSSTGEGNQPQHF.

The chain couples TRBV11-3 to TRBJ2-1; TRBD2 is a possible D gene (6 bases). V lost 0 bases to trimming and J lost 5 bases, with 11 bases between them. Per the germline V gene, CDR1 is SGHNT and CDR2 is YENEEA. This CDR3 is 15 amino acids long. CDR3: CASSLDGGENNEQFF. CDR3 DNA sequence: TGTGCCAGCAGCTTAGATGGAGGGGAGAACAATGAGCAGTTCTTC.

This clonotype was seen a few times. The V and J genes are TRBV15 and TRBJ2-1; 8 nucleotides align to TRBD2. The V and J ends lost 3 bases and 5 bases, in that order; junction bases with no gene match: 9. Germline CDR1 LNHNV, CDR2 YYDKDF (reference sequence). The CDR3 runs 16 residues. CDR3 coding DNA: TGTGCCACCAGCAGGGGACCGGCGGGAGGTAACAATGAGCAGTTCTTC. It translates to CATSRGPAGGNNEQFF.

This clonotype came up a few times. This chain links TRBV6-2 or TRBV6-3 with TRBJ2-4, with D possibly being TRBD2 (6 bases). Per the germline V gene, CDR1 is MNHEY and CDR2 is SVGEGT. Trimming left V 2 bases short and J 0 bases short, with 11 bases between. The CDR3 is 16 amino acids. CDR3 residues: CASSYVAGLAKNIQYF. In DNA, the CDR3 is TGTGCCAGCAGTTACGTGGCGGGACTAGCCAAAAACATTCAGTACTTC.